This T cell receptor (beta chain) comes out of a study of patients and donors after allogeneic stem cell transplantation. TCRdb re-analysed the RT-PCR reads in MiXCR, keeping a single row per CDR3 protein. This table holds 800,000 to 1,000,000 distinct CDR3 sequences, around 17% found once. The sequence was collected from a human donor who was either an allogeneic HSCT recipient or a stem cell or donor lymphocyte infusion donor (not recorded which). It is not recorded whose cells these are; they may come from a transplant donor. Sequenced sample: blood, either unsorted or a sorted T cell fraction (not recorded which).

The DNA for the CDR3 is TGCAGTGCTAGAGATACGCGCTCTGGAAACACCATATATTTT. This encodes CSARDTRSGNTIYF. This rearrangement joins TRBV20-1 to TRBJ1-3; no firm D call. V shed 0 bases and J shed 0 bases, with 6 bases lying between them. The germline gives CDR1 DFQATT, CDR2 SNEGSKA (reference sequence). CDR3 length: 14 residues.